This T cell receptor beta chain emerged from a study of shared T cell receptors in the human thymus. This CDR3 spans 17 amino acids. Germline V gene lookup returns CDR1 MNHEY and CDR2 SMNVEV (reference sequence). J lost 1 base, V lost 4 bases, and 6 bases had no gene match. Sequenced by immunoSEQ multiplex PCR; TCRdb stores in-frame clones only, minus some. The data contain over 450,000 clones, approximately 80% of them singletons. The sample holds a few counts of this clone. The same data also went into a second study, on human thymus T cells. That source notes: Resections removed during corrective heart surgery provided the thymus tissue used. Thymic and blood repertoires seemed to show skewed V and J gene use. What related research reported was that thymic repertoires overlapped highly among unrelated individuals.

The chain recombines TRBV27 with TRBJ2-2; 10 positions match TRBD2. The sequencing input was thymocytes. This TCR derives from a boy in the first two years of life with a congenital heart defect. The DNA for the CDR3 is TGTGCCAGCAGTTCCATCCGGACTAGCGGGAACACCGGGGAGCTGTTTTTT. Translating gives CASSSIRTSGNTGELFF.